This entry describes one T cell receptor beta chain. This specimen comes from a study of shared clonotypes between healthy human individuals. Study summary: There were three CD4 naive, three CD4 memory, two CD8 naive and one CD8 memory plates per donor.

Germline assignment: CDR1 SGHDN and CDR2 FVKESK. V was clipped by 6 bases and J by 4 bases; unmatched bases: 5. The CDR3 spans 13 residues. Splitting of CD4+ cells produced CD45RA+ naive and CD45RA-negative memory subsets. Sequenced by immunoSEQ multiplex PCR; TCRdb stores in-frame clones only, minus some. The table has approximately 1.4 million clones, around 98% seen once. This receptor was taken from a man aged 25 to 40 in good health. The V gene is TRBV14, the J gene TRBJ1-1; TRBD1 matches 7 bases. The sample consisted of naive CD4+ T cells sorted from blood. Subset here: CD45RA+ positively selected. The CDR3, as DNA: TGTGCCAGCAGTCGACAGGGAATCACTGAAGCTTTCTTT. Amino acid sequence: CASSRQGITEAFF.